This is a list of T cell receptor beta chains from one sample in a study of blood T cell repertoires in COVID-19. Generated by immunoSEQ multiplex PCR, the TCRdb table keeps only in-frame clones and is missing some. The data show about 240,000 clones, 75% to 90% seen once. Sequences were obtained from PBMCs or T cells enriched from blood (not recorded which). These receptors all come from a woman aged 40 to 50 with acute COVID-19. The CDR3 runs from the conserved cysteine through the conserved F or W. The D gene is left open where the match is weak. For some rows the clone size is stated as once, few or many, or as a class when expanded; others skip it.

>TRBD2|-|TRBV24-1|TRBJ2-3
CATSDLGLGTDTQYF
TGTGCCACCAGTGATTTAGGACTAGGCACAGATACGCAGTATTTT
>TRBD2|-|TRBV19|TRBJ2-7
CASSAGLAVEQYF
TGTGCCAGTAGTGCGGGACTAGCGGTCGAGCAGTACTTC
>-|-|TRBV10-3|TRBJ2-2
CAISETTGELFF
TGTGCCATCAGTGAAACTACCGGGGAGCTGTTTTTT
>-|-|TRBV4-1|TRBJ2-1
CASSQDPGAAVF
TGCGCCAGCAGCCAAGATCCAGGGGCCGCAGTCTTC
>TRBD1|-|TRBV27|TRBJ1-2
CASSRTGNGYTF
TGTGCCAGCAGTAGGACAGGGAATGGCTACACCTTC
>-|-|TRBV3-1/TRBV3-2|TRBJ2-6
CASSPKRSSGANVLTF
TGTGCCAGCAGCCCTAAGCGGAGCTCTGGGGCCAACGTCCTGACTTTC
>-|few|TRBV10-2|TRBJ2-7
CASSDEGGIVYEQYF
TGCGCCAGCAGTGATGAGGGAGGAATTGTCTACGAGCAGTACTTC
>-|-|TRBV29-1|TRBJ2-1
CSVADIGIYNEQFF
TGCAGCGTAGCCGACATCGGTATCTACAATGAGCAGTTCTTC
>-|-|TRBV11-3|TRBJ1-2
CASSLGAGRYGYTF
TGTGCCAGCAGCTTGGGGGCCGGGCGTTATGGCTACACCTTC
>TRBD1|-|TRBV7-4|TRBJ1-2
CASSLTGGHDGYTF
TGTGCCAGCAGCTTAACAGGGGGCCATGATGGCTACACCTTC
>-|once|TRBV29-1|TRBJ1-1
CSVVGGDTEAFF
TGCAGCGTTGTCGGCGGGGACACTGAAGCTTTCTTT
>TRBD2|-|TRBV6-5|TRBJ2-3
CASTHSGTWTDTQYF
TGTGCCAGCACTCATAGCGGGACATGGACAGATACGCAGTATTTT
>-|-|TRBV29-1|TRBJ1-4
CSVGGTTIEKLFF
TGCAGCGTTGGAGGGACAACCATCGAAAAACTGTTTTTT
>-|once|TRBV25-1|TRBJ2-3
CASSEAGADTDTQYF
TGTGCCAGCAGTGAAGCGGGGGCAGACACAGATACGCAGTATTTT
>-|-|TRBV19|TRBJ2-6
CASSIDGVGANVLTF
TGTGCCAGTAGTATAGATGGAGTTGGGGCCAACGTCCTGACTTTC
>TRBD2|-|TRBV7-9|TRBJ2-1
CASSFLAGGTGHEQFF
TGTGCCAGCAGCTTTTTAGCGGGAGGTACAGGCCATGAGCAGTTCTTC
>TRBD2|-|TRBV4-2|TRBJ2-3
CASSRPGLAIDTQYF
TGTGCCAGCAGCCGACCGGGACTAGCGATAGATACGCAGTATTTT
>-|-|TRBV5-1|TRBJ2-1
CASSLAGGSHNEQFF
TGCGCCAGCAGCTTGGCCGGGGGATCCCACAATGAGCAGTTCTTC
>-|-|TRBV3-1/TRBV3-2|TRBJ2-3
CASSQGWTNTDTQYF
TGTGCCAGCAGCCAAGGGTGGACTAACACAGATACGCAGTATTTT
>-|-|TRBV4-2|TRBJ1-5
CASSQMRLGGHQPQHF
TGTGCCAGCAGCCAAATGAGGCTGGGGGGTCACCAGCCCCAGCATTTT
>TRBD1|once|TRBV11-3|TRBJ2-7
CASSYEGQGGEQYF
TGTGCCAGCAGCTACGAAGGACAGGGCGGCGAGCAGTACTTC
>TRBD1|-|TRBV5-4|TRBJ2-2
CASSPRTGGTGELFF
TGTGCCAGCAGCCCAAGGACAGGGGGCACCGGGGAGCTGTTTTTT
>TRBD1|-|TRBV9|TRBJ1-2
CASSPGGHYGYTF
TGTGCCAGCAGCCCAGGGGGACACTATGGCTACACCTTC
>-|-|TRBV19|TRBJ2-7
CASSILGESSYEQYF
TGTGCCAGTAGTATCTTGGGCGAAAGCTCCTACGAGCAGTACTTC
>TRBD2|-|TRBV2|TRBJ2-2
CASSELAGNTGELFF
TGTGCCAGCAGTGAACTAGCGGGAAACACCGGGGAGCTGTTTTTT
>TRBD1|once|TRBV10-3|TRBJ1-2
CAINKGQGSNYGYTF
TGTGCCATCAACAAGGGACAGGGGTCTAACTATGGCTACACCTTC
>-|-|TRBV5-1|TRBJ1-3
CASSLAGGPGNTIYF
TGCGCCAGCAGCTTGGCCGGGGGGCCTGGAAACACCATATATTTT
>TRBD1|-|TRBV29-1|TRBJ2-2
CSAQSRGTGGTGELFF
TGCAGCGCCCAGTCGCGAGGGACAGGGGGGACCGGGGAGCTGTTTTTT
>TRBD2|-|TRBV19|TRBJ2-7
CASSGLADTYEQYF
TGTGCCAGTTCCGGACTAGCGGACACCTACGAGCAGTACTTC
>TRBD2|-|TRBV6-5|TRBJ2-1
CASSYRTSGAHEQFF
TGTGCCAGCAGTTACCGGACTAGCGGGGCCCATGAGCAGTTCTTC
>-|once|TRBV23-1|TRBJ2-4
CASRTKNIQYF
TGCGCCAGCAGGACAAAAAACATTCAGTACTTC
>-|-|TRBV30|TRBJ2-5
CAWSVGSGQETQYF
TGTGCCTGGAGTGTCGGCTCGGGTCAAGAGACCCAGTACTTC
>-|-|TRBV29-1|TRBJ1-5
CSVAPGGASNQPQHF
TGCAGCGTTGCCCCGGGGGGCGCGAGCAATCAGCCCCAGCATTTT
>TRBD1|-|TRBV30|TRBJ1-2
CAWSGGFRDRGNYGYTF
TGTGCCTGGAGTGGTGGGTTCCGGGACAGGGGAAACTATGGCTACACCTTC
>-|once|TRBV11-2|TRBJ1-6
CASSLDQGWNSPLHF
TGTGCCAGCAGCTTAGATCAGGGTTGGAATTCACCCCTCCACTTT
>-|-|TRBV7-9|TRBJ1-1
CASSFLAGYTEAFF
TGTGCCAGCAGCTTCCTTGCAGGGTATACTGAAGCTTTCTTT
>-|-|TRBV4-2|TRBJ2-2
CASSLPGQTNTGELFF
TGTGCCAGCAGTCTTCCGGGACAAACGAACACCGGGGAGCTGTTTTTT
>TRBD2|-|TRBV6-2/TRBV6-3|TRBJ2-2
CASSPRRLAENTGELFF
TGTGCCAGCAGCCCTCGAAGACTAGCGGAGAACACCGGGGAGCTGTTTTTT
>TRBD2|-|TRBV10-3|TRBJ2-7
CAISGTSGRYEQYF
TGTGCCATCAGTGGGACTAGCGGGAGGTACGAGCAGTACTTC
>TRBD2|-|TRBV5-1|TRBJ2-1
CASSTSGRNNEQFF
TGCGCCAGCAGCACTAGCGGGAGAAATAATGAGCAGTTCTTC
>TRBD1|-|TRBV2|TRBJ2-2
CASSELARDRGYTGELFF
TGTGCCAGCAGTGAGCTGGCCCGGGACAGGGGGTACACCGGGGAGCTGTTTTTT
>-|-|TRBV19|TRBJ1-6
CASSTAGNNSPLHF
TGTGCCAGTAGTACGGCGGGAAACAATTCACCCCTCCACTTT
>-|-|TRBV9|TRBJ1-1
CASSVEARDSEAFF
TGTGCCAGCAGCGTAGAGGCGAGGGACTCTGAAGCTTTCTTT
>TRBD2|-|TRBV7-3|TRBJ2-3
CASSSQGLAGETDTQYF
TGTGCCAGCAGCTCCCAGGGACTAGCGGGAGAGACAGATACGCAGTATTTT
>-|-|TRBV12-3/TRBV12-4|TRBJ1-1
CASSLGQLDEAFF
TGTGCCAGCAGTTTAGGACAGCTAGATGAAGCTTTCTTT
>-|few|TRBV6-5|TRBJ2-1
CASSPRGRNNEQFF
TGTGCCAGCAGTCCCAGGGGCAGAAACAATGAGCAGTTCTTC
>TRBD1|-|TRBV7-3|TRBJ1-6
CASSLTGDSAGSPLHF
TGTGCCAGCAGCTTAACGGGGGACAGTGCCGGCTCACCCCTCCACTTT
>-|few|TRBV6-5|TRBJ1-1
CASSYSGVTEAFF
TGTGCCAGCAGTTACTCAGGGGTCACTGAAGCTTTCTTT
>TRBD1|-|TRBV27|TRBJ1-2
CASSRDRSSNYGYTF
TGTGCCAGCAGTCGGGACAGGAGCTCTAACTATGGCTACACCTTC
>-|once|TRBV15|TRBJ1-2
CATSREQGIHTF
TGTGCCACCAGCAGAGAGCAGGGGATTCACACCTTC
>TRBD2|-|TRBV5-4|TRBJ2-1
CASSLVASGNEVSSYNEQFF
TGTGCCAGCAGCTTGGTGGCTAGCGGGAACGAGGTTAGCTCCTACAATGAGCAGTTCTTC
>-|-|TRBV5-1|TRBJ1-2
CASSLDGGALYGYTF
TGCGCCAGCAGCTTGGACGGAGGAGCCCTCTATGGCTACACCTTC
>-|few|TRBV7-8|TRBJ2-7
CASSSPPDEQYF
TGTGCCAGCAGCTCCCCGCCGGACGAGCAGTACTTC
>-|-|TRBV7-7|TRBJ2-2
CASSHQTGTTNTGELFF
TGTGCTAGCAGCCACCAAACCGGGACAACGAACACCGGGGAGCTGTTTTTT
>TRBD2|once|TRBV20-1|TRBJ2-7
CSASRSLAAYEQYF
TGCAGTGCTAGTCGTTCCCTAGCGGCCTACGAGCAGTACTTC
>TRBD1|-|TRBV11-3|TRBJ1-3
CASSSTGTGGNTIYF
TGTGCCAGCAGCTCCACCGGGACAGGGGGAAACACCATATATTTT
>-|-|TRBV11-2|TRBJ2-7
CASSLIQGFAYEQYF
TGTGCCAGCAGCTTAATCCAGGGGTTCGCCTACGAGCAGTACTTC
>-|-|TRBV11-3|TRBJ2-7
CASSFLGSYEQYF
TGTGCCAGCAGCTTCCTCGGCTCCTACGAGCAGTACTTC
>TRBD1|-|TRBV6-5|TRBJ2-3
CASRTGVNTDTQYF
TGTGCCAGCAGAACAGGGGTGAACACAGATACGCAGTATTTT